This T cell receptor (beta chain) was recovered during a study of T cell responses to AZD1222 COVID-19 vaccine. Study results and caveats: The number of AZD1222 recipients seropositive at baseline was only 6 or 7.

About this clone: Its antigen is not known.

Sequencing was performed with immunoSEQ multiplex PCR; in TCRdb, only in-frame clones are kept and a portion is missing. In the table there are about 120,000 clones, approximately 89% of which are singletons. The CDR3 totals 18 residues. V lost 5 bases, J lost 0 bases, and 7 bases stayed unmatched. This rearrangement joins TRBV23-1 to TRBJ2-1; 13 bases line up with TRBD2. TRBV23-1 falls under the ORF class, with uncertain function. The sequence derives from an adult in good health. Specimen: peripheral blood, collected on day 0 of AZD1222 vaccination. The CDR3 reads CASSSPGLAGSSYNEQFF. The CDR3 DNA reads TGCGCCAGCAGTTCTCCGGGACTAGCGGGGAGCTCCTACAATGAGCAGTTCTTC.